This TCR beta chain came from a study of T cells in localized non-small cell lung cancer (TCRdb year 2020). Describing the broader study: The study analyzed T cell repertoires of 236 early-stage NSCLC patients, comparing tumors and uninvolved tumor-adjacent lungs. All 250 or so NSCLC patients in the cohort were treatment-naive and had localized lung tumors that were resected. A mean age of roughly 66 years was recorded for the NSCLC patients, of whom roughly 130 were male and 95 to 110 were female.

The immunoSEQ Assay was used to sequence TCR beta CDR3 regions from DNA. In the authors' own workflow: T cell density was computed as TCR beta template counts normalized to usable DNA estimated by amplifying housekeeping genes. Richness was estimated with the preseqR package, extrapolating to 400,000 templates for PBMC samples and 120,000 templates for tissue samples. Clonality was taken to be one minus Pielou's evenness. Tissue-enriched TCRs were identified through differential abundance testing performed on productive amino-acid clonotypes, with a minimum total count of 5 and an alpha of 0.1. Repertoire overlap between compartments was quantified with the Jaccard Index and Morisita Overlap Index. GLIPH clustered TCR beta CDR3s with public tetramer-defined viral CDR3s; viral motifs required at least three viral sequences plus V-gene enrichment. In TCRdb, the immuneACCESS table is reduced to in-frame sequences with V and J assigned. These tables do not hold every clone; where another copy was compared, an unresolved V gene accounts for under half, and the others remain unexplained. V and J calls and clone size follow that table, whereas D and trimming were derived from the DNA. This sample gives about 70,000 clones in total; 70% to 90% of them show up just once. Of the sample, roughly a fifth falls within the top ten clones.

The full study reports these points: A median of about 53 of the top 100 tumor clones were detected in paired uninvolved adjacent lung, and 25 to 35 of these tumor clones were also found among the top 100 clones of the paired uninvolved adjacent lung. Uninvolved tumor-adjacent lung showed the highest T cell clonality, higher than tumor, which suggests more focused antigenic responses in the uninvolved tumor-adjacent lung. Higher blood T cell density associated with longer overall survival, while higher adjacent-lung clonality associated with shorter survival. Because multi-region tumor sequencing was not done, intratumor heterogeneity could not be ruled out. Because of the exploratory design, TCR variables were selected using unadjusted p-values without false-discovery rate correction.

This clone has more than one count but fewer than ten. Its antigen target is currently unknown. The sample holds no much larger clone one base away, and base qualities are not on file. V sheds 2 bases and J sheds 4 bases, leaving 8 bases between their ends. The CDR3 runs 13 amino acids, cysteine and phenylalanine included. Only CDR3 DNA remains: 39 bases, in frame from the first base. CDR1 is given as LNHNV and CDR2 as YYDKDF, both from the germline V gene (reference sequence). At diagnosis, tumor, uninvolved tumor-adjacent lung and peripheral blood were collected and then preserved as a mix of FFPE and fresh-frozen material. Blood samples were analyzed as peripheral blood mononuclear cells for TCR repertoire profiling.

The V gene is TRBV15 and the J gene is TRBJ1-2, with TRBD1 as a weak D call on 5 bases. Sequenced material: peripheral blood, taken before any cancer treatment. This TCR derives from an older male donor with stage III squamous cell lung carcinoma. The CDR3 protein: CATSRPDSYGYTF. The nucleotide sequence is given as TGTGCCACCAGCAGACCTGACAGCTATGGCTACACCTTC.